This passage covers 12 T cell receptor beta chains from one sample sequenced in a study of neoadjuvant anti-PD-1 for oral cavity cancer. The table came from immunoSEQ multiplex PCR; TCRdb's copy has only in-frame clones and leaves some out. The sample records tens of thousands of clones, 79% being singletons. Sample: PBMCs, taken before nivolumab (anti-PD-1) treatment. These receptors originate from a person between 35 and 79 years old with oral cavity squamous cell carcinoma.

This clone was detected a few times. This chain connects TRBV4-1 to TRBJ2-7; TRBD2 matches 8 bases. V shed 5 bases, J shed 6 bases, and the junction held 9 bases outside the gene matches. Germline V gives CDR1 MGHRA, CDR2 YSYEKL. This CDR3 has 14 residues. CDR3 sequence: CASSSAGARAEQYF. The CDR3 region has the DNA TGCGCCAGCAGCTCAGCGGGGGCGCGGGCCGAGCAGTACTTC.

The genes are TRBV19 and TRBJ1-5; 10 positions agree with TRBD1. From germline, CDR1 is LNHDA and CDR2 SQIVND (reference sequence). The CDR3 consists of 17 residues. Trimming took 6 bases from V and 2 from J; bases not matched to a gene: 10. The CDR3 loop is CASSVPGQGIGNQPQHF. The CDR3 DNA reads TGTGCCAGTAGCGTCCCGGGACAGGGGATCGGCAATCAGCCCCAGCATTTT.

This chain links TRBV2 with TRBJ2-3; TRBD1 or TRBD2 may be the D gene (7 bases each). The CDR3 covers 15 residues. Germline assignment: CDR1 SNHLY and CDR2 FYNNEI. Trimming stripped 7 bases from V and 4 bases from J, with 18 bases between. CDR3 region: CASIWGGQGADTQYF. Here the CDR3 DNA reads TGTGCCAGCATATGGGGAGGGCAGGGGGCAGATACGCAGTATTTT.

This clone was seen only a few times. The CDR3 is CASSLVQGYEQYF. DNA of the CDR3: TGCGCCAGCAGCTTGGTACAGGGATACGAGCAGTACTTC. The rearrangement links TRBV5-1 to TRBJ2-7; D is possibly TRBD1 (6 bases). Germline CDR1 and CDR2: SGHRS and YFSETQ. The CDR3 covers 13 residues. V was shortened by 0 bases and J by 4 bases, with 8 bases between the two germline ends. Based on the CDR3 plus reference TRBV5-1 and TRBJ2-7, the full variable domain is KAGVTQTPRYLIKTRGQQVTLSCSPISGHRSVSWYQQTPGQGLQFLFEYFSETQRNKGNFPGRFSGRQFSNSRSEMNVSTLELGDSALYLCASSLVQGYEQYFGPGTRLTVT.

This sequence joins TRBV20-1 and TRBJ1-1; unclear D gene. The CDR3 consists of 11 residues. Deletions cut 1 base from V and 8 bases from J, with 8 bases between. Germline V gene data show CDR1 as DFQATT and CDR2 as SNEGSKA (reference sequence). The CDR3: CSARGGAEAFF. CDR3 DNA: TGCAGTGCTAGAGGAGGTGCGGAAGCTTTCTTT.

The chain joins TRBV19 to TRBJ1-5, with D tentatively TRBD1 (5 bases). V lost 7 bases to trimming and J lost 6 bases, with 16 bases between them. In germline, CDR1 is LNHDA, CDR2 SQIVND (reference sequence). The CDR3 runs 14 residues. CDR3 sequence reads: CASTEGQVAQPQHF. CDR3 coding DNA: TGTGCCAGTACCGAGGGGCAGGTTGCTCAGCCCCAGCATTTT.

This clone was picked up a small number of times. The V gene is TRBV9, the J gene TRBJ1-2, with a weak D call TRBD1 (6 bases). The CDR3 has 14 residues. Between the trimmed V and J ends, which lost 0 bases and 7 bases, there was a span of 13 bases. Germline V CDR1 and CDR2: SGDLS, YYNGEE. CDR3 sequence (DNA): TGTGCCAGCAGCGTAGCTGCCCAGGGGACTGGCTACACCTTC. Its protein product is CASSVAAQGTGYTF. The whole variable domain, filled in from reference TRBV9 and TRBJ1-2, reads DSGVTQTPKHLITATGQRVTLRCSPRSGDLSVYWYQQSLDQGLQFLIQYYNGEERAKGNILERFSAQQFPDLHSELNLSSLELGDSALYFCASSVAAQGTGYTFGSGTRLTVV.

V is TRBV7-6 and J is TRBJ2-1; 8 nucleotides match TRBD2. Trimming removed 1 base from V and 8 bases from J; junction bases left unmatched: 13. Germline assignment: CDR1 SGHVS and CDR2 FNYEAQ. The CDR3 runs to 17 residues. The CDR3, as DNA: TGTGCCAGCAGCTTAGTACCAGCGGGGGTGAAGAGGCATGAGCAGTTCTTC. Translation: CASSLVPAGVKRHEQFF.

The chain combines TRBV5-1 with TRBJ2-1; D call uncertain. The CDR3 runs to 17 residues. Trimming took 2 bases from V and 0 from J, leaving 15 bases between them. Germline assignment: CDR1 SGHRS and CDR2 YFSETQ. The CDR3 region has the DNA TGCGCCAGCAGCTTATACCTTCCGACGAGCTCCTACAATGAGCAGTTCTTC. Translating gives CASSLYLPTSSYNEQFF.

The chain joins TRBV7-2 to TRBJ2-3; weak D call: TRBD2 (5 bases). Germline CDR1 SGHTA, CDR2 FQGNSA. Deletions cut 8 bases from V and 2 bases from J, with 20 bases between. The length of the CDR3 is 16 residues. CDR3 sequence: CASSGEGSSYTDTQYF. In nucleotides, the CDR3 is TGTGCCAGCTCCGGCGAGGGCTCATCCTACACAGATACGCAGTATTTT.

The genes are TRBV19 and TRBJ2-7; a weak D match, TRBD1 (6 bases). V lost 5 bases and J lost 3, with 14 bases in between. The CDR3 runs to 14 residues. Germline values: CDR1 LNHDA, CDR2 SQIVND (reference sequence). CDR3 residues: CASSSRTARYEQYF. CDR3 in DNA: TGTGCCAGTAGTTCTAGGACAGCCCGCTACGAGCAGTACTTC.

The rearrangement joins TRBV27 to TRBJ2-2; D is unresolved. Trimming took 3 bases from V and 3 from J, leaving 5 bases between them. The CDR3 totals 13 residues. CDR1 and CDR2 from the germline V gene are MNHEY and SMNVEV (reference sequence). The CDR3 protein is CASSFWDTGELFF. CDR3 bases: TGTGCCAGCAGTTTTTGGGACACCGGGGAGCTGTTTTTT.